This is a list of T cell receptor beta chains from one sample in a study of T-cell reconstitution after alpha-beta-depleted transplantation in children. TCRdb reprocessed the PCR reads with MiXCR, giving one entry per CDR3 protein. This sample has fewer than 550,000 distinct CDR3 sequences; about 10% occur once, and the top ten carry around 15%. The sequencing used PBMCs, mostly from graft donor cells, collected 180 days after TCRalphabeta/CD19-depleted stem cell transplant. These receptors were taken from a female patient under 10 years old who had a stem cell transplant for aplastic anemia, so the T cells may come from the graft donor. The CDR3 runs from the conserved cysteine through the conserved F or W. Fields, in order: clone size, V gene, J gene, D gene, CDR3 DNA, CDR3 protein. D genes are given only for firm matches. Size is omitted from some rows. Given values are once, few, many or a class for expanded clones.

size: many; V: TRBV5-6; J: TRBJ2-1; D: TRBD2; DNA: TGTGCCAGCAGCTGGGTCGGACTAGATGAGCAGTTCTTC; CDR3: CASSWVGLDEQFF
size: .; V: TRBV5-6; J: TRBJ2-3; D: TRBD1; DNA: TGTGCCAGCAGCTTGGGAGGGGGCATAACAGATACGCAGTATTTT; CDR3: CASSLGGGITDTQYF
size: .; V: TRBV28; J: TRBJ2-1; D: TRBD1; DNA: TGTGCCAGCAGTCCCCGGGACAGGGGTGGGCTAGCGGCCTATGAGCAGTTCTTC; CDR3: CASSPRDRGGLAAYEQFF
size: once; V: TRBV12-3/TRBV12-4; J: TRBJ2-7; D: .; DNA: TGTGCCAGCAGCCTTCTGGCTCTAGCGAGTCGCGAGCAGTACTTC; CDR3: CASSLLALASREQYF
size: .; V: TRBV20-1; J: TRBJ1-2; D: .; DNA: TGCAGTGCTTCTCCGAATACAGGCCGGAATGGCTACACCTTC; CDR3: CSASPNTGRNGYTF
size: .; V: TRBV20-1; J: TRBJ2-5; D: .; DNA: TGCAGTGCTAGAGATCAGGGGACCCAAGAGACCCAGTACTTC; CDR3: CSARDQGTQETQYF
size: few; V: TRBV28; J: TRBJ1-1; D: .; DNA: TGTGCCAGCCTCCATCGGGCAGTTGGAGCTTTCTTT; CDR3: CASLHRAVGAFF
size: many; V: TRBV7-2; J: TRBJ2-5; D: .; DNA: TGTGCCAGCAGCTTAGCACTAGCAGGGGTCGAGACCCAGTACTTC; CDR3: CASSLALAGVETQYF
size: many; V: TRBV20-1; J: TRBJ2-5; D: TRBD2; DNA: TGCAGTGCTGGGAGGGCGGGAGGAACGGAAGAGACCCAGTACTTC; CDR3: CSAGRAGGTEETQYF
size: few; V: TRBV29-1; J: TRBJ2-7; D: .; DNA: TGCAGCGTCGGCGGGTTATCCTACGAGCAGTACTTC; CDR3: CSVGGLSYEQYF
size: few; V: TRBV12-3/TRBV12-4; J: TRBJ2-7; D: .; DNA: TGTGCCAGCAGTTTGGGCGGGAACGAGCAGTACTTC; CDR3: CASSLGGNEQYF
size: .; V: TRBV11-2; J: TRBJ2-2; D: .; DNA: TGTGCCAGCAGCGTGCCCCAGGGGCGCATCGGGGCCGGGGAGCTGTTTTTT; CDR3: CASSVPQGRIGAGELFF
size: few; V: TRBV6-5; J: TRBJ2-1; D: TRBD2; DNA: TGTGCCAGCCAGAAAGGCGGGAGGGCGTTATACAATGAGCAGTTCTTC; CDR3: CASQKGGRALYNEQFF
size: .; V: TRBV24-1; J: TRBJ1-1; D: .; DNA: TGTGCCACCAGTGATGAGGGGCTAAACGGGGCTTTCTTT; CDR3: CATSDEGLNGAFF
size: few; V: TRBV28; J: TRBJ2-1; D: TRBD2; DNA: TGTGCCAGCAGCCTCCCTCACAGCGGGGGGGAGGGCAATGAGCAGTTCTTC; CDR3: CASSLPHSGGEGNEQFF
size: .; V: TRBV29-1; J: TRBJ2-1; D: .; DNA: TGCAGCGTTGTATTTCCAGCTCCAATTTACAATGAGCAGTTCTTC; CDR3: CSVVFPAPIYNEQFF
size: .; V: TRBV10-3; J: TRBJ1-1; D: .; DNA: TGTGCCATCAGTGAATCCTTGAACACTGAAGCTTTCTTT; CDR3: CAISESLNTEAFF
size: few; V: TRBV15; J: TRBJ2-1; D: .; DNA: TGTGCCACCAGCAGAGCCAGGGGATACAATGAGCAGTTCTTC; CDR3: CATSRARGYNEQFF
size: few; V: TRBV25-1; J: TRBJ2-7; D: .; DNA: TGTGCCAGCAGTGAATTCGCCAGCCCTAGAAGGGAGGACGAGCAGTACTTC; CDR3: CASSEFASPRREDEQYF
size: many; V: TRBV5-1; J: TRBJ1-1; D: .; DNA: TGCGCCAGCAGCTTGTGGGCAGTTATGAACACTGAAGCTTTCTTT; CDR3: CASSLWAVMNTEAFF
size: .; V: TRBV30; J: TRBJ1-2; D: .; DNA: TGTGCCTGGCTAAACGGCTGGAAGGCTAACTATGGCTACACCTTC; CDR3: CAWLNGWKANYGYTF
size: few; V: TRBV7-9; J: TRBJ2-5; D: .; DNA: TGTGCCAGCAGCTTTGCAGGTTTTCGAGAGACCCAGTACTTC; CDR3: CASSFAGFRETQYF
size: few; V: TRBV7-8; J: TRBJ1-6; D: .; DNA: TGTGCCACCGGGGGGGCAGGTCAACCTAGCTCCTATAATTCACCCCTCCACTTT; CDR3: CATGGAGQPSSYNSPLHF
size: few; V: TRBV11-2; J: TRBJ1-2; D: .; DNA: TGTGCCAGCAGCTTGATTACAGCCTCCCCTATCTATGGCTACACCTTC; CDR3: CASSLITASPIYGYTF
size: .; V: TRBV12-3/TRBV12-4; J: TRBJ1-6; D: TRBD1; DNA: TGTGCCAGCAGTTTAGGGGGACAGTTGCATTCACCCCTCCACTTT; CDR3: CASSLGGQLHSPLHF
size: .; V: TRBV28; J: TRBJ2-4; D: .; DNA: TGTGCCAGCAGTTCGTCCAAAAACATTCAGTACTTC; CDR3: CASSSSKNIQYF
size: .; V: TRBV24-1; J: TRBJ2-6; D: .; DNA: TGTGCCACCAGTCTGGGACGGACCTCTGGGGCCAACGTCCTGACTTTC; CDR3: CATSLGRTSGANVLTF
size: many; V: TRBV7-2; J: TRBJ2-3; D: TRBD2; DNA: TGTGCCAGCAGCTTTAGCGCTTCGTTGGACCACGGGGGGAATACGCAGTATTTT; CDR3: CASSFSASLDHGGNTQYF
size: .; V: TRBV7-7; J: TRBJ2-1; D: .; DNA: TGTGCCAGCAGCCAGATGACAGCACCCTACAATGAGCATTTCTTC; CDR3: CASSQMTAPYNEHFF
size: .; V: TRBV11-2; J: TRBJ2-1; D: .; DNA: TGTGCCAGCAGCTTCCGGGTCGTCCTTCCCGTCTCCTACAATGAGCAGTTCTTC; CDR3: CASSFRVVLPVSYNEQFF
size: .; V: TRBV4-1; J: TRBJ2-2; D: TRBD1; DNA: TGCGCCAGCAGCCCATTGGACAGGAGAACCGGGGAGCTGTTTTTT; CDR3: CASSPLDRRTGELFF